This T cell receptor (beta chain) emerged from a study of T-cell reconstitution after alpha-beta-depleted transplantation in children. Unique molecular identifiers were built into the TCRbeta library. Using its own MiXCR run on the PCR reads, TCRdb lists one record per CDR3 protein. Of some 200,000 distinct CDR3 sequences in the sample, approximately 15% were seen once. Germline lookup yields CDR1 SGHRS and CDR2 YFSETQ. The CDR3 totals 12 residues. V was pared by 4 bases and J by 8 bases, with 12 bases between. This clonotype appeared a few times. The sequence came from a human donor who donated a stem cell graft to a child with acute lymphoblastic leukemia. The chain uses TRBV5-1 and TRBJ1-1; D may be TRBD1 (5 bases). The material was PBMCs from the stem cell graft donor, obtained from the stem cell graft. The CDR3 DNA follows: TGCGCCAGCAGCCTGGGACGGCGAGAAGCTTTCTTT. Protein: CASSLGRREAFF. The full variable domain, in which reference TRBV5-1 and TRBJ1-1 provide the parts outside the CDR3, is KAGVTQTPRYLIKTRGQQVTLSCSPISGHRSVSWYQQTPGQGLQFLFEYFSETQRNKGNFPGRFSGRQFSNSRSEMNVSTLELGDSALYLCASSLGRREAFFGQGTRLTVV.